This entry is about one T cell receptor beta chain. Its specificity is not known. Other DNA sequences in this specimen translate into the identical CDR3. The sample belongs to a study of cytomegalovirus exposure and HLA in healthy donors. Findings and caveats of the study: Reported performance of the classifier showed diagnosis of cytomegalovirus status with high specificity and sensitivity. The study listed roughly 160 cytomegalovirus-associated TCR beta chains.

TCRdb's copy holds only in-frame clones and misses some; the assay was immunoSEQ multiplex PCR. The data contain a few hundred thousand clones, approximately 90% of them singletons. The length of the CDR3 is 14 residues. J gave up 2 bases and V 4 bases, and 1 base lay outside the gene matches. CDR1 and CDR2 from the germline V gene are LNHDA and SQIVND (reference sequence). J is TRBJ2-7 and V is TRBV19, with 11 bases fitting TRBD2. This receptor was obtained from a young woman in good health and CMV-seronegative. The sequenced material came from PBMCs. CDR3 protein: CASSTLAGAYEQYF. As DNA, the CDR3 is TGTGCCAGTAGTACACTAGCGGGGGCCTACGAGCAGTACTTC.